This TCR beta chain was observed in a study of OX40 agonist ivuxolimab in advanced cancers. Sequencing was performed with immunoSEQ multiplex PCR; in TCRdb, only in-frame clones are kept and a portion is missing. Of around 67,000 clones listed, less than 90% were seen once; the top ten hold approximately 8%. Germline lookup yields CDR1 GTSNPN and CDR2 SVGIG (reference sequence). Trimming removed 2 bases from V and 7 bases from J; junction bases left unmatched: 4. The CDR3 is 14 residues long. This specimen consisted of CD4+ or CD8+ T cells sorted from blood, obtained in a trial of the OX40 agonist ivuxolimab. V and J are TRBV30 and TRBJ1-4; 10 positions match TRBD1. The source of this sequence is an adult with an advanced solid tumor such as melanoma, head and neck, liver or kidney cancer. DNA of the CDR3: TGTGCCTGGAGTCGGACAGGGGGTGGTGAAAAACTGTTTTTT. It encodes CAWSRTGGGEKLFF. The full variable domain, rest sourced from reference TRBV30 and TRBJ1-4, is SQTIHQWPATLVQPVGSPLSLECTVEGTSNPNLYWYRQAAGRGLQLLFYSVGIGQISSEVPQNLSASRPQDRQFILSSKKLLLSDSGFYLCAWSRTGGGEKLFFGSGTQLSVL.